The clone carrying this T cell receptor (beta chain) was counted a single time. The data originate from a study of blood T cell repertoires in COVID-19. This CDR3 has 18 amino acids. CDR1 and CDR2 from the germline V gene are SEHNR and FQNEAQ (reference sequence). Trimming pared 2 bases from V and 2 bases from J, leaving 20 bases between. In the original processing: Reference gene primers were amplified, and this amplification served to estimate nucleated cell counts. Profiling relied on immunoSEQ multiplex PCR, and the TCRdb table lists in-frame clones only, not all of them. The V and J calls and the clone size are those of that table, but D and trimming were determined from the DNA. The sample lists tens of thousands of clones, around nine tenths occurring once.

The origin of this receptor is a human donor with active COVID-19. The donor label of this sample is uncertain. The rearrangement joins TRBV7-9 to TRBJ2-3; the D gene is possibly TRBD2 (6 bases). What was sequenced was peripheral blood. CDR3 coding DNA: TGTGCCAGCAGCTTAATCTGGCGCGGGAAACCGAACACAGATACGCAGTATTTT. Encoded protein: CASSLIWRGKPNTDTQYF.